Listed below are T cell receptor beta chains from one sample, sequenced in a study of cytomegalovirus exposure and HLA in healthy donors. Assay used: immunoSEQ multiplex PCR; TCRdb lists only in-frame clones, some missing. The sample includes 230,000 or so clones, 80% to 95% of them seen just once. The source material was PBMCs. The receptors shown here come from a girl aged 2 to 10 in good health and CMV-seronegative. Each CDR3 is given with its conserved first and last residue. The D gene is left open where the match is weak. Rows give clone size only sometimes, using once, few, many, or a class for an expanded clone.

. | TRBJ2-7 | . | TRBV14 | CASSQDRRGGSYEQYF | TGTGCCAGCAGCCAAGATCGGAGAGGGGGCTCCTACGAGCAGTACTTC
few | TRBJ1-2 | TRBD1 | TRBV15 | CATSHSTTTGVGYTF | TGTGCCACCAGCCACTCCACGACCACAGGGGTAGGCTACACCTTC
. | TRBJ2-2 | TRBD1 | TRBV9 | CASSGQGKNTGELFF | TGTGCCAGCAGCGGACAGGGGAAGAACACCGGGGAGCTGTTTTTT
once | TRBJ2-7 | TRBD1 | TRBV27 | CASSATGPRYEQYF | TGTGCCAGCAGTGCGACAGGGCCCAGGTACGAGCAGTACTTC
. | TRBJ2-7 | . | TRBV28 | CASRRMSEQYF | TGTGCCAGCAGGCGTATGAGCGAGCAGTACTTC
. | TRBJ2-7 | TRBD2 | TRBV28 | CASSLPSGRPYEQYF | TGTGCCAGCAGTTTACCCTCCGGGAGGCCCTACGAGCAGTACTTC
. | TRBJ2-5 | . | TRBV5-8 | CASSFGEETQYF | TGTGCCAGCAGCTTCGGGGAAGAGACCCAGTACTTC
once | TRBJ2-7 | TRBD1 | TRBV7-6 | CASSRGTGVSYEQYF | TGTGCCAGCAGCCGAGGGACAGGCGTATCCTACGAGCAGTACTTC
once | TRBJ2-7 | . | TRBV4-1 | CASSHSTGGTELSYEQYF | TGCGCCAGCAGCCACTCCACTGGAGGGACGGAACTCTCCTACGAGCAGTACTTC
. | TRBJ2-7 | . | TRBV5-4 | CASSESNRIYEQYF | TGTGCCAGCAGCGAATCCAACAGAATCTACGAGCAGTACTTC
. | TRBJ1-2 | . | TRBV6-5 | CASSYLTGFNGYTF | TGTGCCAGCAGTTACCTAACAGGATTTAATGGCTACACCTTC
. | TRBJ2-5 | . | TRBV19 | CASSIQVLETQYF | TGTGCCAGTAGTATACAGGTATTGGAGACCCAGTACTTC
. | TRBJ1-3 | . | TRBV7-9 | CASSAQQGVSGNTIYF | TGTGCCAGCAGCGCACAGCAAGGCGTCTCTGGAAACACCATATATTTT
. | TRBJ2-5 | TRBD2 | TRBV7-2 | CASSYTSGRVETQYF | TGTGCCAGCAGCTATACTAGCGGGAGGGTGGAGACCCAGTACTTC
. | TRBJ1-5 | . | TRBV27 | CASSPDSYQPQHF | TGTGCCAGCTCTCCGGACAGCTATCAGCCCCAGCATTTT
once | TRBJ2-7 | . | TRBV15 | CATSRDYLLEQYF | TGTGCCACCAGCAGAGATTATCTACTCGAGCAGTACTTC
. | TRBJ2-7 | . | TRBV28 | CASSQGVAGIDEQYF | TGTGCCAGCAGCCAGGGGGTAGCGGGGATCGACGAGCAGTACTTC
once | TRBJ1-2 | TRBD1 | TRBV11-2 | CASSQSTGTGVLSGYGYTF | TGTGCCAGCAGCCAAAGTACCGGGACAGGGGTTCTGTCAGGATATGGCTACACCTTC
. | TRBJ2-5 | . | TRBV5-6 | CASSLDRAGETQYF | TGTGCCAGCAGCTTGGACAGGGCTGGAGAGACCCAGTACTTC
. | TRBJ1-1 | TRBD1 | TRBV30 | CACRNPGQGAEAFF | TGTGCCTGTCGTAACCCGGGACAGGGGGCTGAAGCTTTCTTT
. | TRBJ2-2 | . | TRBV9 | CASSPRQVSTGELFF | TGTGCCAGCAGCCCCCGACAGGTGTCCACCGGGGAGCTGTTTTTT
. | TRBJ1-3 | TRBD1 | TRBV27 | CASSPWVEGAFGNTIYF | TGTGCCAGCAGTCCTTGGGTGGAGGGGGCTTTTGGAAACACCATATATTTT
. | TRBJ2-7 | TRBD2 | TRBV6-1 | CASATRDYSYEQYF | TGTGCCAGCGCCACCCGGGACTATTCCTACGAGCAGTACTTC